The following is a T cell receptor (beta chain) sequence with its context. Its cognate antigen is unknown. Clones were sequenced by immunoSEQ multiplex PCR, and TCRdb holds only the in-frame ones, with some missing. This sample has tens of thousands of clones, with approximately 87% found just once. These data belong to a study of OX40 agonist ivuxolimab in advanced cancers. Study as a whole: Dose-escalation patients suffered from hepatocellular carcinoma, melanoma, renal cell or head and neck cancer. Study-wide findings and caveats: Dosing at 0.1 to 3.0 mg/kg was accompanied by clonal expansion of CD4+ and CD8+ blood T cells by week 6.

Trimming stripped 2 bases from V and 0 bases from J, with 13 bases between. Germline values: CDR1 MGHRA, CDR2 YSYEKL. This CDR3 is 17 amino acids long. The input for sequencing was CD4+ or CD8+ T cells sorted from blood, taken in a trial of the OX40 agonist ivuxolimab. The sequence was obtained from an adult with an advanced solid tumor such as melanoma, head and neck, liver or kidney cancer. The rearrangement uses TRBV4-1 and TRBJ1-4; tentatively, D is TRBD1 (5 bases). CDR3 bases: TGCGCCAGCAGCCAATCAATAGGGACCTCAACTAATGAAAAACTGTTTTTT. Residues: CASSQSIGTSTNEKLFF.